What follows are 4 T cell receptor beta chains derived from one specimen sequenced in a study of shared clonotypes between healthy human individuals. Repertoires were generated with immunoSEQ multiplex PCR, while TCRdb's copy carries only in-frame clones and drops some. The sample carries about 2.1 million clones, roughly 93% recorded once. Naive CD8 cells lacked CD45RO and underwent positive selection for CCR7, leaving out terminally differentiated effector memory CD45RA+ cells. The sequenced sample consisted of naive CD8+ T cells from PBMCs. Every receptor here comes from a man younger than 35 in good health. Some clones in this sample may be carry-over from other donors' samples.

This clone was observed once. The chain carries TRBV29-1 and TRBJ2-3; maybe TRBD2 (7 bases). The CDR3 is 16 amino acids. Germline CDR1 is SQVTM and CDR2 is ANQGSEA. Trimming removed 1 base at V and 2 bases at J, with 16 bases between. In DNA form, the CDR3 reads TGCAGCGTTGAAGGACCCTTCGGGGGGCACACAGATACGCAGTATTTT. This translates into CSVEGPFGGHTDTQYF.

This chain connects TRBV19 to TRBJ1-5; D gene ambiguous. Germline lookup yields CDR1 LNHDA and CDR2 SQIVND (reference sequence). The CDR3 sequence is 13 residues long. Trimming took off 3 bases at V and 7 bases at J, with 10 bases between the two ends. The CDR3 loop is CASSIWEGQPQHF. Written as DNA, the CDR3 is TGTGCCAGTAGTATTTGGGAGGGCCAGCCCCAGCATTTT.

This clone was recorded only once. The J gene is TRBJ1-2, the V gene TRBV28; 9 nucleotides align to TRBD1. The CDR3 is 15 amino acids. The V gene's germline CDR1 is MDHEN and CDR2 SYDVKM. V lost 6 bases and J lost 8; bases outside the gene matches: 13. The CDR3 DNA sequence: TGTGCCAGCAGATCATTGAACGCCGGGACAGGGGGCTACACCTTC. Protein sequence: CASRSLNAGTGGYTF.

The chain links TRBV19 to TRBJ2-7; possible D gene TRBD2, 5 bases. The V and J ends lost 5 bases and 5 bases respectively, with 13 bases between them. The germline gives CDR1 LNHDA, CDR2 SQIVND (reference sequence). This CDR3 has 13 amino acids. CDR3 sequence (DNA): TGTGCCAGTAGTCCCCGCAGCGGCGACGAGCAGTACTTC. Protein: CASSPRSGDEQYF.